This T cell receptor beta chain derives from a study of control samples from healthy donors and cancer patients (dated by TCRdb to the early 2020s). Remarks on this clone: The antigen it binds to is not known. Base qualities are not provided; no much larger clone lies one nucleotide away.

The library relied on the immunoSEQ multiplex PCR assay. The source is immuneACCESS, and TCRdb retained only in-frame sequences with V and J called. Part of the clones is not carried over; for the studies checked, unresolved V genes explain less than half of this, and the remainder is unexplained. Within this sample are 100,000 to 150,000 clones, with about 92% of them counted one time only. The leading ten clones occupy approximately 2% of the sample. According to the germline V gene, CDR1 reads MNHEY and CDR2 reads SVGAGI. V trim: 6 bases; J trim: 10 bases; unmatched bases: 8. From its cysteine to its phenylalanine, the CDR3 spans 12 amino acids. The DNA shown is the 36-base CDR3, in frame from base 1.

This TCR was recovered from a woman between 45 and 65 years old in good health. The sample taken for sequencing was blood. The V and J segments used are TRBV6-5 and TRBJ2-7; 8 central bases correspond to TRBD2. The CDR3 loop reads CASRGVAGYQYF. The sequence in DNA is TGTGCCAGCAGGGGAGTAGCGGGGTACCAGTACTTC.